These T cell receptor beta chains were read from a single sample in a study of blood T cell repertoires in COVID-19. Using immunoSEQ multiplex PCR, the repertoire was profiled, and TCRdb retains in-frame clones only, with some absent. The sample records nearly 25,000 clones, 75% to 85% being singletons. The sample consisted of peripheral blood. The receptors derive from a woman between 65 and 79 years old with COVID-19, enrolled during active disease. Both conserved end residues are part of each CDR3. The D gene is left open where the match is weak. Rows give clone size only sometimes, using once, few, many, or a class for an expanded clone.

J	D	size	V	DNA	CDR3
TRBJ2-2	NA	NA	TRBV19	TGTGCCAGTAGTAGTCGCGGTTACACCGGGGAGCTGTTTTTT	CASSSRGYTGELFF
TRBJ1-1	NA	NA	TRBV5-1	TGCGCCAGCAGCGCCCGGACAGCGAACACTGAAGCTTTCTTT	CASSARTANTEAFF
TRBJ1-5	TRBD1	NA	TRBV6-2/TRBV6-3	TGTGCCAGCAGTTACGAAGCAGGGGGCATCTTCGGGAGCAATCAGCCCCAGCATTTT	CASSYEAGGIFGSNQPQHF
TRBJ1-3	NA	NA	TRBV19	TGTGCCAGTAGTCTTCCCCCCTCTAGAATCTCCTCTGGAAACACCATATATTTT	CASSLPPSRISSGNTIYF
TRBJ2-3	NA	once	TRBV27	TGTGCCAGCAGCCCGGAACAGGGGGGGCCGTATACGCAGTATTTT	CASSPEQGGPYTQYF
TRBJ1-2	NA	NA	TRBV5-4	TGTGCCAGCAGTATGCTACAGGAGAACTATGGCTACACCTTC	CASSMLQENYGYTF
TRBJ1-5	NA	few	TRBV6-2/TRBV6-3	TGTGCCAGCAGTTACGTTCGAGAGTTTTCCCAGCATTTT	CASSYVREFSQHF
TRBJ1-6	NA	once	TRBV6-5	TGTGCCAGCAGGGGGGGAGGAGATAATAATTCACCCCTCCACTTT	CASRGGGDNNSPLHF
TRBJ1-1	NA	NA	TRBV2	TGTGCCAGCAGTGAGGTGGGGGGGGACACTGAAGCTTTCTTT	CASSEVGGDTEAFF
TRBJ1-6	NA	few	TRBV9	TGTGCCAGCAGCGATCCGGGAGCTCCTAGGTCCCTCCACTTT	CASSDPGAPRSLHF
TRBJ1-6	TRBD1	NA	TRBV5-6	TGTGCCAGCAGCTGGGGACAGGGCCTCAATTCACCCCTCCACTTT	CASSWGQGLNSPLHF
TRBJ2-1	NA	NA	TRBV4-2	TGTGCCAGCAGCCCGGAGCCTGGAGGGGGCCCCCTCAATGAGCAGTTCTTC	CASSPEPGGGPLNEQFF
TRBJ1-1	NA	NA	TRBV29-1	TGCAGCGTTGACAGAGAAGCTTTCTTT	CSVDREAFF
TRBJ2-6	NA	NA	TRBV27	TGTGCCAGCAGTTCCCACGAGCCAGGGGGGTACTCTGGGGCCAACGTCCTGACTTTC	CASSSHEPGGYSGANVLTF
TRBJ1-1	NA	once	TRBV29-1	TGCAGCGTCCGCCTGGGGGGCACTGAAGCTTTCTTT	CSVRLGGTEAFF
TRBJ1-2	NA	NA	TRBV12-3/TRBV12-4	TGTGCCAGCAGTCTGCGACTTTCGGATGGCTACACCTTC	CASSLRLSDGYTF
TRBJ1-5	TRBD1	once	TRBV19	TGTGCCAGTAGTAACCCCGGGACAGGGGACTGGCCCCAGCATTTT	CASSNPGTGDWPQHF
TRBJ2-1	NA	NA	TRBV18	TGTGCCAGCTCCCCCCCTTCTAGCAATGAGCAGTTCTTC	CASSPPSSNEQFF
TRBJ1-2	TRBD1	NA	TRBV5-1	TGCGCCAGCAGCTTCCGGGACAGGGCTGGCTACACCTTC	CASSFRDRAGYTF
TRBJ2-1	TRBD2	NA	TRBV5-1	TGCGCCAGCAGCTTGGAAGCTAGCGGGCCCAACAATGAGCAGTTCTTC	CASSLEASGPNNEQFF
TRBJ1-5	TRBD1	few	TRBV28	TGTGCCAGCAGTTTCGGACAGGGTGATCAGCCCCAGCATTTT	CASSFGQGDQPQHF
TRBJ2-2	NA	NA	TRBV7-2	TGTGCCAGCAGCTTAAGTGGCTCAGGGGAAATTCGTAGGACCGGGGAGCTGTTTTTT	CASSLSGSGEIRRTGELFF
TRBJ2-2	NA	medium-sized	TRBV6-5	TGTGCCAGCAGTTACGCGGCCGGGGAGCTGTTTTTT	CASSYAAGELFF
TRBJ2-2	NA	few	TRBV11-3	TGTGCCAGCAGCTTAAGAAGACAGGACACCGGGGAGCTGTTTTTT	CASSLRRQDTGELFF
TRBJ1-2	TRBD1	NA	TRBV7-2	TGTGCCAGCAGCTTAGCACAGGGGGCGTTTGGCTACACCTTC	CASSLAQGAFGYTF
TRBJ1-4	NA	NA	TRBV19	TGTGCCAGTAGTATTTCCCAGACAACTAATGAAAAACTGTTTTTT	CASSISQTTNEKLFF
TRBJ1-5	TRBD1	NA	TRBV19	TGTGCCAGTAGTATAGGGGACAGGGACAATCAGCCCCAGCATTTT	CASSIGDRDNQPQHF
TRBJ1-4	TRBD1	NA	TRBV5-4	TGTGCCAGCAGCTTTGGGGACAGAAATAATGAAAAACTGTTTTTT	CASSFGDRNNEKLFF
TRBJ1-2	NA	NA	TRBV7-8	TGTGCCAGCAGCTTCCGAGGGGGTTCCGGTGGCTACACCTTC	CASSFRGGSGGYTF
TRBJ1-6	NA	once	TRBV6-2/TRBV6-3	TGTGCCAGCAGTGTGACAGCGCTCTCACCCCTCCACTTT	CASSVTALSPLHF
TRBJ2-1	NA	NA	TRBV2	TGTGCCAGCAGTGCGAACCGAGTGGGAGAAAATGAGCAGTTCTTC	CASSANRVGENEQFF
TRBJ1-1	NA	NA	TRBV7-9	TGTGCCAGCACCTCTCGGGAGCTTGAAGCTTTCTTT	CASTSRELEAFF
TRBJ1-5	NA	NA	TRBV21-1	TGTGCCAGCAGCGCTAGGGGACAGGGGAGCAATCAGCCCCAGCATTTT	CASSARGQGSNQPQHF
TRBJ1-5	TRBD1	NA	TRBV7-9	TGTGCCAGCAGCTTTCACGACAGGGGTGAGAATCAGCCCCAGCATTTT	CASSFHDRGENQPQHF
TRBJ1-2	NA	NA	TRBV6-5	TGTGCCAGCAGGGGCCGGGACACAAATAACTATGGCTACACCTTC	CASRGRDTNNYGYTF
TRBJ2-2	TRBD2	NA	TRBV11-2	TGTGCCAGCAGCTTAGGAGCGGGAGGGGGGTTCGGGGAGCTGTTTTTT	CASSLGAGGGFGELFF
TRBJ1-3	NA	NA	TRBV5-5	TGTGCCAGCAGCTTGGCCGGGTCTGGAAACACCATATATTTT	CASSLAGSGNTIYF
TRBJ1-4	TRBD1	NA	TRBV27	TGTGCCAGCAGTTTCTACCCAGGGGGGAATGAAAAACTGTTTTTT	CASSFYPGGNEKLFF
TRBJ2-1	TRBD1	NA	TRBV6-5	TGTGCCAGCAGGTTCATGGGACAGTACAATGAGCAGTTCTTC	CASRFMGQYNEQFF
TRBJ2-7	NA	once	TRBV11-2	TGTGCCAGCAGCTCTTTAGGGGGATTCGTATACGAGCAGTACTTC	CASSSLGGFVYEQYF
TRBJ1-1	NA	NA	TRBV5-4	TGTGCCAGCAGCTCGGCAGGGTCAGGGAGGGACACTGAAGCTTTCTTT	CASSSAGSGRDTEAFF
TRBJ2-1	NA	NA	TRBV9	TGTGCCAGCAGCGTAGACAGAGATTTGGATGAGCAGTTCTTC	CASSVDRDLDEQFF
TRBJ2-5	NA	NA	TRBV5-6	TGTGCCAGCAGCTTGATGGTCAGGGTCCAAGAGACCCAGTACTTC	CASSLMVRVQETQYF
TRBJ1-5	TRBD1	once	TRBV27	TGTGCCAGCAGTACCACCCGGACAGGATATAGCAATCAGCCCCAGCATTTT	CASSTTRTGYSNQPQHF
TRBJ1-2	NA	few	TRBV3-1/TRBV3-2	TGTGCCAGCAGCCAAGATGTGGCGGCTAACTATGGCTACACCTTC	CASSQDVAANYGYTF
TRBJ1-6	NA	NA	TRBV3-1/TRBV3-2	TGTGCCAGCAGCCAAGACAGCGGGAATTCACCCCTCCACTTT	CASSQDSGNSPLHF
TRBJ2-1	TRBD2	NA	TRBV5-1	TGCGCCAGCAGCTCCGTCGGACTAGGACGGGGCAATGAGCAGTTCTTC	CASSSVGLGRGNEQFF
TRBJ2-3	TRBD2	NA	TRBV7-9	TGTGCCAGCAGCTTCGGACTAGCGGGCACAGATACGCAGTATTTT	CASSFGLAGTDTQYF
TRBJ2-1	NA	NA	TRBV7-3	TGTGCCAGCAGCTTAACCCCCGGGGGACGTGGGAATGAGCAGTTCTTC	CASSLTPGGRGNEQFF
TRBJ1-1	NA	NA	TRBV13	TGTGCCAGCAACCTCAGGAATTCTGAAGCTTTCTTT	CASNLRNSEAFF
TRBJ2-5	TRBD1	NA	TRBV7-9	TGTGCCAGCAGCTCACTACCCGGGACAGGCTTCCAAGAGACCCAGTACTTC	CASSSLPGTGFQETQYF
TRBJ2-1	NA	NA	TRBV24-1	TGTGCCATTTCGGGGGTAGGGACTGCTAATGAGCAGTTCTTC	CAISGVGTANEQFF
TRBJ1-1	NA	once	TRBV18	TGTGCCAGCTCACCAGGCAGGGATGGGACAAAAGCTTTCTTT	CASSPGRDGTKAFF
TRBJ1-4	NA	NA	TRBV21-1	TGTGCCAGCGGGCCCAGACAGGGGACTAATGAAAAACTGTTTTTT	CASGPRQGTNEKLFF
TRBJ1-1	NA	NA	TRBV10-3	TGTGCCATCAGTGAGAAAAGAAGGGGCGATGAAGCTTTCTTT	CAISEKRRGDEAFF
TRBJ1-2	TRBD1	NA	TRBV2	TGTGCCAGCAAAGAGACAGGGGGAGGCTACACCTTC	CASKETGGGYTF